These 13 T cell receptor beta chains originate from one sample sequenced in a study of T cell responses to AZD1222 COVID-19 vaccine. Profiling relied on immunoSEQ multiplex PCR, and the TCRdb table lists in-frame clones only, not all of them. The data show 130,000 to 150,000 clones, roughly 89% seen once. The sample in question was peripheral blood, obtained on day 0 of AZD1222 vaccination. Receptors were obtained from an adult in good health.

This chain connects TRBV7-2 to TRBJ2-3, with no clear D. CDR3 length: 12 residues. V dropped 5 bases and J dropped 1 base, with 4 bases sitting between them. Germline V gene data show CDR1 as SGHTA and CDR2 as FQGNSA. In DNA, the CDR3 is TGTGCCAGCAGCCCAGGCACAGATACGCAGTATTTT. Its protein is CASSPGTDTQYF.

The chain uses TRBV28 and TRBJ2-3, with a possible D match to TRBD2 (7 bases). This CDR3 has 18 amino acids. Trimming shortened V by 7 bases and J by 2 bases, and 25 bases separated the two germline ends. Germline lookup yields CDR1 MDHEN and CDR2 SYDVKM. CDR3 nucleotide sequence: TGTGCCAGCACCGCACCTGGCCCTGCGGGGGCCCTCACAGATACGCAGTATTTT. Amino acids: CASTAPGPAGALTDTQYF.

The chain uses TRBV7-2 and TRBJ2-3; D ambiguous. The CDR3 runs 12 residues. V shed 10 bases and J shed 6 bases, with 14 bases lying between them. Germline V CDR1 and CDR2: SGHTA, FQGNSA. As DNA, the CDR3 is TGTGCCACTGGGGTCCCACGGGATACGCAGTATTTT. It encodes CATGVPRDTQYF.

The CDR3 reads CASSSSGAAYEQYF. The CDR3 DNA sequence: TGTGCCAGCAGCTCGTCCGGAGCAGCCTACGAGCAGTACTTC. This sequence joins TRBV7-2 and TRBJ2-7; no clear D. The CDR3 contains 14 residues. The germline gives CDR1 SGHTA, CDR2 FQGNSA. V was clipped by 4 bases and J by 2 bases, with 12 bases between them.

V is TRBV27 and J is TRBJ1-2; weak D call: TRBD1 (5 bases). CDR1 and CDR2 from the germline V gene are MNHEY and SMNVEV (reference sequence). Between the trimmed V and J ends, which lost 2 bases and 1 base, there was a span of 8 bases. The CDR3 spans 14 residues. The CDR3: CASSLRGDNYGYTF. CDR3 in DNA: TGTGCCAGCAGTTTACGAGGGGATAACTATGGCTACACCTTC.

The chain joins TRBV5-6 to TRBJ1-2; 7 nucleotides agree with TRBD1. With V trimmed by 3 bases and J by 1 base, 15 bases remained unmatched. Germline CDR1 reads SGHDT; CDR2 reads YYEEEE. The CDR3 consists of 18 residues. Here the CDR3 DNA reads TGTGCCAGCAGCTGGGGAAAATCGACAGGGAGGATTAACTATGGCTACACCTTC. Translated: CASSWGKSTGRINYGYTF.

The J gene is TRBJ1-3, the V gene TRBV2; no clear D gene. Germline V gene lookup returns CDR1 SNHLY and CDR2 FYNNEI. The CDR3 has 14 amino acids. The V and J ends lost 6 bases and 1 base respectively, with 10 bases between them. The CDR3 bases are TGTGCCAGCAGGCCGGACCGATCTGGAAACACCATATATTTT. It codes for CASRPDRSGNTIYF. Full variable domain (outside the CDR3, taken from reference TRBV2 and TRBJ1-3): EPEVTQTPSHQVTQMGQEVILRCVPISNHLYFYWYRQILGQKVEFLVSFYNNEISEKSEIFDDQFSVERPDGSNFTLKIRSTKLEDSAMYFCASRPDRSGNTIYFGEGSWLTVV.

V gene TRBV9 combines with J gene TRBJ1-4; D possibly corresponds to TRBD1 (5 bases). The V gene's germline CDR1 is SGDLS and CDR2 YYNGEE. This CDR3 spans 14 amino acids. Trimming shortened V by 4 bases and J by 4 bases, and 11 bases separated the two germline ends. The CDR3 DNA sequence: TGTGCCAGCAGCTTTGGGGGGGATAATGAAAAACTGTTTTTT. This codes for CASSFGGDNEKLFF. Supplemented by reference TRBV9 and TRBJ1-4, the full variable domain reads DSGVTQTPKHLITATGQRVTLRCSPRSGDLSVYWYQQSLDQGLQFLIQYYNGEERAKGNILERFSAQQFPDLHSELNLSSLELGDSALYFCASSFGGDNEKLFFGSGTQLSVL.

The rearrangement links TRBV5-1 to TRBJ2-2; D unclear. Looked up from germline, CDR1 is SGHRS and CDR2 is YFSETQ. This CDR3 spans 13 amino acids. The ends were cut back, 3 bases at V and 6 bases at J, with 9 bases in the middle. CDR3 nucleotides: TGCGCCAGCAGCTCGTTAGTTTCCGGGGAGCTGTTTTTT. Encoded protein: CASSSLVSGELFF.

The V and J genes are TRBV13 and TRBJ1-3; 10 bases match TRBD1. Trimming at V came to 4 bases and at J to 6 bases, leaving 21 bases not matched to a gene. The CDR3 is made up of 20 amino acids. Germline lookup yields CDR1 PRHDT and CDR2 FYEKMQ (reference sequence). The CDR3 reads CASSSGGLGQGSWLSNTIYF. Here the CDR3 DNA reads TGTGCCAGCAGCTCAGGGGGTCTGGGACAGGGGTCATGGTTGTCAAACACCATATATTTT.

This chain joins TRBV7-9 and TRBJ1-2; D is possibly TRBD1 (6 bases). CDR1 and CDR2 (germline): SEHNR, FQNEAQ (reference sequence). The CDR3 is made up of 13 amino acids. The germline V and J ends were trimmed by 1 base and 8 bases, with 11 bases remaining between them. CDR3 protein: CASSLGGQQGYTF. The CDR3, as DNA: TGTGCCAGCAGCTTAGGGGGGCAGCAGGGCTACACCTTC.

The chain recombines TRBV7-2 with TRBJ2-5; tentative D call: TRBD1 (6 bases). V was cut by 2 bases and J by 7 bases, with 14 bases left in between. There are 14 residues in the CDR3. Germline values: CDR1 SGHTA, CDR2 FQGNSA. Here the CDR3 reads CASSLLQGPGTQYF. DNA of the CDR3: TGTGCCAGCAGCTTACTCCAGGGGCCGGGGACCCAGTACTTC.

The chain is built from TRBV3-1 (or the pseudogene TRBV3-2) and TRBJ2-5, with D unclear. The length of the CDR3 is 13 residues. V was pared by 4 bases and J by 5 bases, with 11 bases between. CDR1 LGHDT and CDR2 YNNKEL come from the germline V gene (reference sequence). The CDR3 DNA is TGTGCCAGCAGCCGTCGCGAGTGGGAGACCCAGTACTTC. Protein: CASSRREWETQYF.